These 13 T cell receptor beta chains were sequenced from one sample in a study of shared clonotypes between healthy human individuals. TCRdb keeps only in-frame clones here, not all; method: immunoSEQ multiplex PCR. The sample has nearly 1,000,000 clones, roughly 72% seen once. The source material was memory CD4+ T cells sorted from blood. As to subset: CD45RA-negative fraction. The receptors here all came from a young man in good health.

The chain carries TRBV18 and TRBJ1-4; 7 bases match TRBD1. Germline V lookup: CDR1 KGHSH, CDR2 LQKENI. This CDR3 is built from 17 residues. The V segment lost 3 bases and the J segment 0 bases; nucleotides outside the gene matches: 7. The CDR3: CASSPQGDGATNEKLFF. The CDR3 nucleotides read TGTGCCAGCTCACCGCAGGGGGATGGAGCAACTAATGAAAAACTGTTTTTT. Combining the CDR3 with reference TRBV18 and TRBJ1-4 gives the whole variable domain NAGVMQNPRHLVRRRGQEARLRCSPMKGHSHVYWYRQLPEEGLKFMVYLQKENIIDESGMPKERFSAEFPKEGPSILRIQQVVRGDSAAYFCASSPQGDGATNEKLFFGSGTQLSVL.

The genes are TRBV12-5 and TRBJ1-1; TRBD1 might be the D (6 bases). V lost 0 bases and J 1 base, leaving 12 bases between the germline ends. Per germline, CDR1 LGHNT and CDR2 FRNRAP. The CDR3 totals 16 residues. The CDR3 is CASGLVLGAGNTEAFF. In DNA, the CDR3 is TGTGCTAGTGGTTTGGTACTGGGGGCAGGGAACACTGAAGCTTTCTTT. Supplemented by reference TRBV12-5 and TRBJ1-1, the full variable domain reads DARVTQTPRHKVTEMGQEVTMRCQPILGHNTVFWYRQTMMQGLELLAYFRNRAPLDDSGMPKDRFSAEMPDATLATLKIQPSEPRDSAVYFCASGLVLGAGNTEAFFGQGTRLTVV.

The table lists this clone with many counts. V usage is TRBV6-4 and J usage is TRBJ1-3; TRBD1 is a possible D gene (6 bases). Trimming left V 3 bases short and J 0 bases short, with 21 bases between. Germline CDR1 and CDR2: MRHNA and SNTAGT. CDR3 length: 19 amino acids. CDR3 in amino acids: CASSERDIRRLNSGNTIYF. CDR3 coding DNA: TGTGCCAGCAGTGAGAGGGACATCCGAAGACTGAACTCTGGAAACACCATATATTTT.

In its sample, this clone was seen a few times. The chain carries TRBV9 and TRBJ1-3; D remains unclear. Germline loops: CDR1 SGDLS, CDR2 YYNGEE. V shed 0 bases and J shed 0 bases, with 10 bases lying between them. This CDR3 has 16 residues. CDR3 amino acids: CASSVDDGVSGNTIYF. CDR3 DNA sequence: TGTGCCAGCAGCGTAGATGACGGGGTCTCTGGAAACACCATATATTTT. Looking up the rest from reference TRBV9 and TRBJ1-3 gives the full variable domain: DSGVTQTPKHLITATGQRVTLRCSPRSGDLSVYWYQQSLDQGLQFLIQYYNGEERAKGNILERFSAQQFPDLHSELNLSSLELGDSALYFCASSVDDGVSGNTIYFGEGSWLTVV.

CDR3 coding DNA: TGCAGCGTTGTAGAGGCGGGAAACATTCAGTACTTC. It is translated as CSVVEAGNIQYF. The rearrangement links TRBV29-1 to TRBJ2-4, with TRBD2 as a possible D gene (5 bases). V lost 4 bases and J 6 bases, leaving 10 bases between the germline ends. CDR3 length equals 12 residues. CDR1 and CDR2 (germline): SQVTM, ANQGSEA.

This sequence joins TRBV2 and TRBJ2-1; no clear D. The germline CDR1 and CDR2 sequences are SNHLY and FYNNEI. The CDR3 extends over 15 amino acids. Deletions cut 5 bases from V and 0 bases from J, with 11 bases between. The CDR3 bases are TGTGCCAGCAGTACGGATCTAGGCTCCTACAATGAGCAGTTCTTC. It is translated as CASSTDLGSYNEQFF.

On this clone: The sample holds other DNA sequences that translate to the same CDR3. The rearrangement joins TRBV11-3 to TRBJ2-1; no definite D call. The CDR3 extends over 11 amino acids. CDR1 is SGHNT, CDR2 YENEEA, per germline. Deletions cut 5 bases from V and 5 bases from J, with 4 bases between. The CDR3 is CASSLDNEQFF. Written as DNA, the CDR3 is TGTGCCAGCAGCCTCGACAATGAGCAGTTCTTC.

The count of this clone is one. The same CDR3 also results from other DNA sequences found in this sample. This sequence joins TRBV5-6 and TRBJ2-6; D call uncertain. Trimming took off 0 bases at V and 0 bases at J, with 7 bases between the two ends. The CDR3 consists of 16 residues. The germline V gene has CDR1 SGHDT and CDR2 YYEEEE. The CDR3 DNA follows: TGTGCCAGCAGCTTGGGGCCGGTCTCTGGGGCCAACGTCCTGACTTTC. It yields the protein CASSLGPVSGANVLTF.

V and J are TRBV4-3 and TRBJ2-2, with a possible D match to TRBD2 (6 bases). V was trimmed by 4 bases and J by 7 bases, leaving 19 bases between them. CDR3 length: 16 residues. The germline V gene encodes CDR1 LGHNA and CDR2 YSLEER. The CDR3, as DNA: TGCGCCAGCAGCCTGACTAGGACCCCCGTCGGCGGGGAGCTGTTTTTT. Translated: CASSLTRTPVGGELFF.

The sample holds a few counts of this clone. This chain joins TRBV2 and TRBJ2-7; 10 bases line up with TRBD2. V shed 3 bases and J 7 bases; nucleotides not matched to a gene: 9. The CDR3 is 15 residues long. Germline V gene lookup returns CDR1 SNHLY and CDR2 FYNNEI. DNA for the CDR3: TGTGCCAGCAGTGACAGGGCTAGCGGGAGCGGGGAGCAGTACTTC. Protein product: CASSDRASGSGEQYF.

The chain recombines TRBV5-1 with TRBJ2-7; 10 bases align to TRBD1. V shed 0 bases, J shed 3 bases, and the junction held 3 bases outside the gene matches. The CDR3 has 15 residues. Germline CDR1 and CDR2: SGHRS and YFSETQ. The CDR3 DNA reads as TGCGCCAGCAGCTTGGTGACAGGGGGCATCTACGAGCAGTACTTC. This translates into CASSLVTGGIYEQYF.

This rearrangement joins TRBV10-3 to TRBJ1-1, with 10 bases identical to TRBD1. Germline V gene sequence: CDR1 ENHRY, CDR2 SYGVKD. The V and J ends lost 4 bases and 1 base, in that order; junction bases with no gene match: 3. The CDR3 extends over 15 amino acids. The CDR3 protein is CAISVGDRGNTEAFF. CDR3 coding DNA: TGTGCCATCAGTGTGGGGGACAGGGGGAACACTGAAGCTTTCTTT.

The chain joins TRBV6-1 to TRBJ2-3; 7 positions agree with TRBD1. The CDR3 totals 12 residues. V gave up 9 bases and J gave up 6 bases; unmatched junction bases: 6. The V gene's germline CDR1 is MNHNS and CDR2 SASEGT. The CDR3: CASRQGGDTQYF. Written as DNA, the CDR3 is TGTGCCAGTAGACAGGGCGGGGATACGCAGTATTTT.